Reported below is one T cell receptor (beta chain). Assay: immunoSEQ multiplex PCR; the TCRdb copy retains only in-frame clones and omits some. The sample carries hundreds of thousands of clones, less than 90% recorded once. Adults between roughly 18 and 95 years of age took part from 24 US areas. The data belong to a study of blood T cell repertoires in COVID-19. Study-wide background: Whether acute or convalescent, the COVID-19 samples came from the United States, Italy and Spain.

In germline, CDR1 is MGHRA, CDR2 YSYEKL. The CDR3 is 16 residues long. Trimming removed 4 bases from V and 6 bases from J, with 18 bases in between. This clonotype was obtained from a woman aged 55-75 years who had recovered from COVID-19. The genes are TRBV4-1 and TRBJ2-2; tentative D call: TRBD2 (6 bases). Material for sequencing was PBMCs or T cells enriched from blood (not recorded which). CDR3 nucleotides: TGCGCCAGCAGCCCCCTAGGGACTTCCGCTGCCGGGGAGCTGTTTTTT. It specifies CASSPLGTSAAGELFF.